These T cell receptor beta chains were read from a single sample in a study of blood T cell repertoires in COVID-19. The repertoire was sequenced with immunoSEQ multiplex PCR; TCRdb's copy has only in-frame clones and lacks some. The table records about 280,000 clones, about nine tenths of them present only once. The material sequenced was peripheral blood. The receptors stem from a man aged 50 to 60 with acute or convalescent COVID-19. The CDR3 runs from the conserved cysteine through the conserved F or W. The D gene is left open where the match is weak. The listing skips clone size in some rows; elsewhere it reads once, few, many or a size class.

J gene: TRBJ2-2
V gene: TRBV5-5
clone size: -
D gene: -
CDR3 protein: CASSLGAGSVTGELFF
CDR3 DNA: TGTGCCAGCAGCTTGGGGGCAGGGTCGGTAACCGGGGAGCTGTTTTTT

J gene: TRBJ2-2
V gene: TRBV10-3
clone size: -
D gene: TRBD2
CDR3 protein: CAISDIAGGANTGELFF
CDR3 DNA: TGTGCCATCAGTGACATAGCGGGGGGCGCGAACACCGGGGAGCTGTTTTTT

J gene: TRBJ1-4
V gene: TRBV3-1/TRBV3-2
clone size: -
D gene: -
CDR3 protein: CASSKSPSTTNEKLFF
CDR3 DNA: TGTGCCAGCAGCAAAAGCCCCTCCACAACTAATGAAAAACTGTTTTTT

J gene: TRBJ1-1
V gene: TRBV11-3
clone size: -
D gene: -
CDR3 protein: CASSHTAGLTFF
CDR3 DNA: TGTGCCAGCAGCCATACGGCGGGTCTAACTTTCTTT

J gene: TRBJ1-1
V gene: TRBV15
clone size: -
D gene: -
CDR3 protein: CATSTGASSEAFF
CDR3 DNA: TGTGCCACCAGCACAGGGGCTAGTTCTGAAGCTTTCTTT

J gene: TRBJ1-1
V gene: TRBV5-1
clone size: few
D gene: -
CDR3 protein: CASSFGGFTEAFF
CDR3 DNA: TGCGCCAGCAGCTTTGGGGGCTTCACTGAAGCTTTCTTT

J gene: TRBJ2-3
V gene: TRBV2
clone size: once
D gene: TRBD2
CDR3 protein: CASSFFIGLAGGADTQYF
CDR3 DNA: TGTGCCAGCAGTTTCTTCATCGGACTAGCGGGGGGGGCAGATACGCAGTATTTT

J gene: TRBJ2-2
V gene: TRBV7-3
clone size: -
D gene: -
CDR3 protein: CASSLTRDKIGELFF
CDR3 DNA: TGTGCCAGCAGCTTAACCAGAGACAAGATCGGGGAGCTGTTTTTT

J gene: TRBJ2-1
V gene: TRBV18
clone size: -
D gene: -
CDR3 protein: CASSPQQVPFF
CDR3 DNA: TGTGCCAGCTCACCTCAGCAGGTCCCGTTCTTC

J gene: TRBJ2-7
V gene: TRBV5-1
clone size: -
D gene: TRBD1
CDR3 protein: CASSLSIGQGVYEQYF
CDR3 DNA: TGCGCCAGCAGCTTGAGTATTGGACAGGGGGTGTACGAGCAGTACTTC

J gene: TRBJ2-7
V gene: TRBV3-1/TRBV3-2
clone size: -
D gene: TRBD2
CDR3 protein: CASSRPGLAHEQYF
CDR3 DNA: TGTGCCAGCAGTCGACCGGGACTAGCCCACGAGCAGTACTTC

J gene: TRBJ2-3
V gene: TRBV7-3
clone size: -
D gene: TRBD2
CDR3 protein: CASSSTVAGGRDTQYF
CDR3 DNA: TGTGCCAGCAGCTCAACTGTAGCGGGGGGCCGAGATACGCAGTATTTT

J gene: TRBJ2-1
V gene: TRBV19
clone size: -
D gene: -
CDR3 protein: CASSISLSGYNEQFF
CDR3 DNA: TGTGCCAGTAGTATATCCCTGAGTGGTTACAATGAGCAGTTCTTC

J gene: TRBJ2-3
V gene: TRBV5-1
clone size: -
D gene: TRBD2
CDR3 protein: CASSLGALAGGPDTQYF
CDR3 DNA: TGCGCCAGCAGCTTGGGGGCACTAGCGGGGGGTCCAGATACGCAGTATTTT

J gene: TRBJ2-1
V gene: TRBV7-6
clone size: -
D gene: TRBD2
CDR3 protein: CASSLSGGEQFF
CDR3 DNA: TGTGCCAGCAGCTTAAGCGGGGGGGAGCAGTTCTTC

J gene: TRBJ2-5
V gene: TRBV12-5
clone size: -
D gene: -
CDR3 protein: CASGLVPGWEETQYF
CDR3 DNA: TGTGCTAGTGGTTTGGTACCCGGGTGGGAAGAGACCCAGTACTTC

J gene: TRBJ1-1
V gene: TRBV7-9
clone size: -
D gene: -
CDR3 protein: CASSLISETEAFF
CDR3 DNA: TGTGCCAGCAGCTTAATCTCCGAGACTGAAGCTTTCTTT

J gene: TRBJ1-5
V gene: TRBV7-6
clone size: -
D gene: -
CDR3 protein: CASSATGLTQPQHF
CDR3 DNA: TGTGCCAGCAGCGCGACAGGCTTGACTCAGCCCCAGCATTTT

J gene: TRBJ1-4
V gene: TRBV5-4
clone size: -
D gene: -
CDR3 protein: CASSSGGEKLFF
CDR3 DNA: TGTGCCAGCAGCTCGGGGGGGGAAAAACTGTTTTTT

J gene: TRBJ2-2
V gene: TRBV3-1/TRBV3-2
clone size: -
D gene: -
CDR3 protein: CASSQGGAGELFF
CDR3 DNA: TGTGCCAGCAGCCAGGGAGGTGCGGGGGAGCTGTTTTTT

J gene: TRBJ2-2
V gene: TRBV5-1
clone size: -
D gene: -
CDR3 protein: CASSLQNTNTGELFF
CDR3 DNA: TGCGCCAGCAGCCTACAGAACACTAACACCGGGGAGCTGTTTTTT

J gene: TRBJ1-1
V gene: TRBV5-6
clone size: -
D gene: -
CDR3 protein: CASSLAARGTEAFF
CDR3 DNA: TGTGCCAGCAGCTTGGCGGCACGGGGCACTGAAGCTTTCTTT

J gene: TRBJ1-1
V gene: TRBV18
clone size: -
D gene: -
CDR3 protein: CASSPQWQGSTEAFF
CDR3 DNA: TGTGCCAGCTCACCACAGTGGCAGGGGAGCACTGAAGCTTTCTTT

J gene: TRBJ2-7
V gene: TRBV18
clone size: -
D gene: TRBD1
CDR3 protein: CASSAGTGENEQYF
CDR3 DNA: TGTGCCAGCTCAGCGGGGACAGGGGAAAACGAGCAGTACTTC

J gene: TRBJ1-1
V gene: TRBV27
clone size: -
D gene: TRBD1
CDR3 protein: CASSFVQGVTEAFF
CDR3 DNA: TGTGCCAGCAGTTTTGTTCAGGGGGTTACTGAAGCTTTCTTT

J gene: TRBJ2-3
V gene: TRBV5-1
clone size: -
D gene: TRBD2
CDR3 protein: CASSPGTSGGADTQYF
CDR3 DNA: TGCGCCAGCAGCCCGGGGACTAGCGGGGGGGCAGATACGCAGTATTTT

J gene: TRBJ1-1
V gene: TRBV3-1/TRBV3-2
clone size: -
D gene: TRBD1
CDR3 protein: CASSQRTGSFEAFF
CDR3 DNA: TGTGCCAGCAGCCAAAGGACAGGCTCTTTTGAAGCTTTCTTT

J gene: TRBJ2-5
V gene: TRBV5-1
clone size: -
D gene: TRBD1
CDR3 protein: CASNLRAGTDQETQYF
CDR3 DNA: TGCGCCAGCAACTTGAGGGCAGGGACAGACCAAGAGACCCAGTACTTC

J gene: TRBJ2-1
V gene: TRBV18
clone size: -
D gene: TRBD1
CDR3 protein: CASSLGVGQGSNEQFF
CDR3 DNA: TGTGCCAGCTCACTAGGGGTCGGACAGGGATCAAATGAGCAGTTCTTC

J gene: TRBJ2-2
V gene: TRBV10-1
clone size: -
D gene: -
CDR3 protein: CASSDTEGRWDTGELFF
CDR3 DNA: TGCGCCAGCAGTGACACCGAGGGCAGGTGGGACACCGGGGAGCTGTTTTTT

J gene: TRBJ2-7
V gene: TRBV9
clone size: -
D gene: TRBD2
CDR3 protein: CASSVLPGLEMYRQYF
CDR3 DNA: TGTGCCAGCAGCGTACTACCGGGACTAGAAATGTATCGGCAGTACTTC

J gene: TRBJ1-1
V gene: TRBV30
clone size: -
D gene: -
CDR3 protein: CAWSSGGPRAFF
CDR3 DNA: TGTGCCTGGAGTAGCGGAGGCCCCAGGGCTTTCTTT

J gene: TRBJ1-2
V gene: TRBV5-6
clone size: -
D gene: -
CDR3 protein: CASSGHSGGYGYTF
CDR3 DNA: TGTGCCAGCAGCGGACATTCGGGGGGCTATGGCTACACCTTC

J gene: TRBJ1-2
V gene: TRBV30
clone size: -
D gene: TRBD1
CDR3 protein: CARTGTGGAYGYTF
CDR3 DNA: TGTGCCCGCACAGGGACAGGTGGGGCTTATGGCTACACCTTC

J gene: TRBJ2-7
V gene: TRBV19
clone size: -
D gene: -
CDR3 protein: CASSISPGAYEQYF
CDR3 DNA: TGTGCCAGTAGTATATCACCAGGGGCCTACGAGCAGTACTTC

J gene: TRBJ2-7
V gene: TRBV5-8
clone size: -
D gene: -
CDR3 protein: CASSLRRLQYF
CDR3 DNA: TGTGCCAGCAGCTTGCGCAGGCTCCAGTACTTC